This T cell receptor (beta chain) emerged from a study of T cells after yellow fever vaccination. TCRdb reprocessed the 5' RACE reads via MiXCR and lists one record per CDR3 protein. This sample carries roughly 500,000 distinct CDR3 sequences, 15% to 20% of them seen once, and the ten largest clones take over 11%. This CDR3 contains 14 residues. From germline, CDR1 is SGHRS and CDR2 YFSETQ. Trimming took 0 bases from V and 9 from J, leaving 13 bases between them. The input for sequencing was PBMCs, taken 15 days after the yellow fever booster vaccination. The receptor was isolated from a man aged 25 to 40 who received the YFV17D yellow fever vaccine. V usage is TRBV5-1 and J usage is TRBJ2-1; a weak D match, TRBD2 (6 bases). CDR3 coding DNA: TGCGCCAGCAGCTTGGGTCCTAGCGACGGTGAGCAGTTCTTC. Protein product: CASSLGPSDGEQFF.